This T cell receptor beta chain was identified in a study of T cells in Graves' hyperthyroidism and ophthalmopathy. General study findings and limits: The model anticipated ophthalmopathy a median around six months pre-onset. Among clonotypes expanded in thyroid above 0.001, most were also found in blood.

TCR beta CDR3 regions were amplified from RNA transcripts. First-round RT-PCR targeting the TCR CDR3 was performed with the HTBI primer set. MiXCR, run by TCRdb on the multiplex PCR reads, gives a single entry per CDR3 protein. The sample has fewer than 650,000 distinct CDR3 sequences, roughly 15% seen once. Clinical symptoms, serum thyroxine and TRAb, thyroid ultrasound and orbital computed tomography together formed the diagnostic basis. This sample holds PBMCs from roughly 10 ml fresh peripheral blood. Germline CDR1 is DFQATT and CDR2 is SNEGSKA (reference sequence). V was pared by 3 bases and J by 5 bases, with 17 bases between. The CDR3 totals 15 residues. This clonotype came up many times. The antigen is unknown.

V gene TRBV20-1 combines with J gene TRBJ2-1; maybe TRBD2 (6 bases). The sequenced sample consisted of blood. The sequence derives from a woman in her thirties or forties with Graves' hyperthyroidism. The CDR3 is CSAREAGLGNNEQFF. CDR3 in DNA: TGCAGTGCTAGGGAAGCGGGCTTGGGTAACAATGAGCAGTTCTTC.